Sequencing of this T cell receptor beta chain was carried out in a study of monozygotic twins with inflammatory bowel disease (dated by TCRdb to the late 2010s). For the wider study: The full study comprised some 30 monozygotic twin pairs: nine German pairs (four IBD-concordant, five IBD-discordant) and 19 IBD-discordant Danish pairs. The search for disease-associated traits relied mainly on comparing, within discordant pairs, IBD patients with their genetically identical healthy co-twins. Each individual had, on average, about 151 000 unique TCRalpha sequences and 181 000 unique TCRbeta sequences available for analysis. The research as a whole found: Repertoire similarity did not differ between concordant and discordant twins, possibly due to limited statistical power. Measured by the inverse Simpson index, TCRbeta repertoire diversity was lower in IBD patients than in their healthy co-twins. The results gave no support for a single strong signal or clonotype linked to IBD. Differing immunosuppressive treatments among patients may have added background noise and inter-individual variability to the repertoires. Distinction between different T cell subtypes could not be achieved in the analysis. Compared with healthy twins, IBD patients had fewer clonotypes in common with other individuals, a difference most pronounced in patients showing signs of disease activity.

Including the terminal cysteine and phenylalanine, the CDR3 comprises 14 residues. Only the protein is on record. Libraries came from 5' RACE. Each TCR library was prepared from roughly 3,800 ng of total RNA. For each sample, cDNA synthesis was carried out in eight separate reactions using SMARTScribe reverse transcriptase. During cDNA synthesis, unique molecular identifiers containing a 6-nucleotide sample barcode were introduced by template switching. TCRalpha and TCRbeta cDNA was amplified by two nested PCRs of around 16 and 10 cycles, with bead purification after each PCR. Before amplification, the cDNA was treated with uracil DNA-glycosylase and purified using the QIAquick PCR purification kit. The second PCR added Illumina TruSeq-compatible adapters along with sample-specific barcodes. TapeStation and Qubit were used to check library quality and concentration, and roughly 4.6 ng of each library was pooled. Sequencing of pooled libraries was carried out on an Illumina HiSeq2500 single-index Rapid Run using 2 x 100 bp reads and custom sequencing primers. As for how the authors treated the data: MiGEC version 1.2.6 was used for UMI-based consensus assembly to correct PCR and sequencing errors. MiXCR version 2.1.1 was used for V(D)J alignment, clonotype assembly and CDR3 extraction. To normalise gene usage, clonotype sharing and MAIT/NKT TCR abundance, the top 1000, 10 000 and 20 000 clonotypes in each sample were analysed. Diversity was computed as the inverse Simpson index with the vegan R package after downsampling to 27 000 UMIs. Paired Mann-Whitney U tests were applied to discordant twin pairs, with Benjamini-Hochberg correction for multiple testing. After the reads were reprocessed by TCRdb, one entry was made per CDR3 protein sequence, with no DNA. The V and J calls and clone size come from TCRdb's table, not from the authors' own analysis. This sample's table carries nearly 450,000 distinct CDR3 sequences. Around 2.4% of the sample belongs to the ten largest clones.

From each donor, a roughly 2.5 ml peripheral blood sample was collected into PAXgene tubes and kept at -80 degrees C. Without T cell sorting, total RNA was isolated from whole blood using the PAXgene blood miRNA kit on an automated QIAcube. Peripheral blood from monozygotic twin pairs who were concordant or discordant for inflammatory bowel disease underwent deep TCRalpha and TCRbeta repertoire profiling using unique molecular barcoding. Smoking habits were recorded for all twin pairs, with individuals classified as current, former or never smokers. A word on this clonotype: The target of this receptor is not known.

The sequencing input was blood. The chain links TRBV12-3 or TRBV12-4 with TRBJ2-1; TCRdb reports TRBD2, a call that lacks DNA to check it against. The receptor was isolated from a human donor with ulcerative colitis or Crohn's disease, or a healthy co-twin of an affected twin (not recorded which). The CDR3 reads as follows: CASSLSGEYHEQFF.